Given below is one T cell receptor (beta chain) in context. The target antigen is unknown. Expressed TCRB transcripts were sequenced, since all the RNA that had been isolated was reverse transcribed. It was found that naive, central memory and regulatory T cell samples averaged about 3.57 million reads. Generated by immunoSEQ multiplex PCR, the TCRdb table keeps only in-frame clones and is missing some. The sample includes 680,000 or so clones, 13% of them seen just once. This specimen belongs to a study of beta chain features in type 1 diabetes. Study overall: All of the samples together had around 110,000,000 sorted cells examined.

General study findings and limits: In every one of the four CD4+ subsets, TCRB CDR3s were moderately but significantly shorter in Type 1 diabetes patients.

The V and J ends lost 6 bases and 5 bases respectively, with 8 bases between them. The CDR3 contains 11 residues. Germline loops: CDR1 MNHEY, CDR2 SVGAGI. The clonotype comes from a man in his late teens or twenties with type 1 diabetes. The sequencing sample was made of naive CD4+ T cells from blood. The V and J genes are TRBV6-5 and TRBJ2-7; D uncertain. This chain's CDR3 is CASSNGDEQYF. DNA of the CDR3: TGTGCCAGCAGCAACGGAGACGAGCAGTACTTC.